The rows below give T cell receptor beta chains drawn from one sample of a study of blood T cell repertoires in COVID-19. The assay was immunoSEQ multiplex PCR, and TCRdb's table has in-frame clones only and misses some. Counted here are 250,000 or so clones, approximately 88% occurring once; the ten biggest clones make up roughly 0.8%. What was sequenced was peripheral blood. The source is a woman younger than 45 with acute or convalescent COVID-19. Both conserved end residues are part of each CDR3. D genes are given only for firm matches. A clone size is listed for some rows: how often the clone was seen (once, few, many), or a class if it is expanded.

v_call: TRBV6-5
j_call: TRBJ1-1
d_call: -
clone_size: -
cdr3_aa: CASRPGGNTEAFF
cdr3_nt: TGTGCCAGCAGGCCAGGAGGGAACACTGAAGCTTTCTTT

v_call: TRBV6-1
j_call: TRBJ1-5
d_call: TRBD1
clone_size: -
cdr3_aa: CASSARPPPGQGSNQPQHF
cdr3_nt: TGTGCCAGCAGTGCCCGGCCGCCCCCTGGACAGGGAAGCAATCAGCCCCAGCATTTT

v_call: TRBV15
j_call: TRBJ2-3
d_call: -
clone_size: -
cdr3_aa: CATSRDRASDTQYF
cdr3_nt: TGTGCCACCAGCAGAGATCGCGCCTCAGATACGCAGTATTTT

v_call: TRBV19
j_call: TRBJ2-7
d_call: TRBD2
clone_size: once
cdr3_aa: CASSTKSLAGGSYEQYF
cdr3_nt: TGTGCCAGTAGTACGAAATCCTTAGCGGGAGGTTCCTACGAGCAGTACTTC

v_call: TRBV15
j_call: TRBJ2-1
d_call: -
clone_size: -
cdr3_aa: CATSRDRVSYNEQFF
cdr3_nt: TGTGCCACCAGCAGAGACAGGGTCTCCTACAATGAGCAGTTCTTC

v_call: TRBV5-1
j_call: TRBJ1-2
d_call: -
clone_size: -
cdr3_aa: CASRTPGDYGYTF
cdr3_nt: TGCGCCAGCCGAACACCCGGGGACTATGGCTACACCTTC

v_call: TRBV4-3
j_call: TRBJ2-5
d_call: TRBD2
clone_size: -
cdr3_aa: CASSQDTSVPPPLYF
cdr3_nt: TGCGCCAGCAGCCAAGATACTAGCGTCCCCCCTCCACTTTACTTC

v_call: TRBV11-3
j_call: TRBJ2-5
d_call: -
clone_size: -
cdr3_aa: CASSRGLAPIQETQYF
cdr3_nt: TGTGCCAGCAGCCGCGGACTCGCTCCGATCCAAGAGACCCAGTACTTC

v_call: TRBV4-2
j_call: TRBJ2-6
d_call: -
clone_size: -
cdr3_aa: CASSHLRGSGANVLTF
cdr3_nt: TGTGCCAGCAGCCACCTACGGGGTTCTGGGGCCAACGTCCTGACTTTC

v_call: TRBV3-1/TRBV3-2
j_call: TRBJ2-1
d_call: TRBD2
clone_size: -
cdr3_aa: CASSQDRSGRTREQFF
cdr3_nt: TGTGCCAGCAGCCAAGATAGGAGCGGGAGAACTCGTGAGCAGTTCTTC

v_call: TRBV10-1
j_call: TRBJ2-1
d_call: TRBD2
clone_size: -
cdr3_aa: CANPFELAGASSYNEQFF
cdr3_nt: TGCGCCAACCCCTTCGAACTAGCGGGTGCTAGCTCCTACAATGAGCAGTTCTTC

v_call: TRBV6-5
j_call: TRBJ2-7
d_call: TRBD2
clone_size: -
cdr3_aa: CASRRTSDNSYEQYF
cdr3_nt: TGTGCCAGCAGGAGGACTAGCGATAACTCCTACGAGCAGTACTTC

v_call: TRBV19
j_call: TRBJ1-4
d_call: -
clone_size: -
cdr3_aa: CASSIWGGGEKLFF
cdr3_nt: TGTGCCAGTAGTATTTGGGGAGGTGGTGAAAAACTGTTTTTT

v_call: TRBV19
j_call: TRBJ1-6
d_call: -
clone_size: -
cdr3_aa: CASTIDRGSPLHF
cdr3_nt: TGTGCCAGTACCATAGACAGAGGGTCACCCCTCCACTTT

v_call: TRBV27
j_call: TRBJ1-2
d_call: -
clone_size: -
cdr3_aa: CASSLQQWGGYTF
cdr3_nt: TGTGCCAGCAGTTTGCAACAGTGGGGCGGCTACACCTTC

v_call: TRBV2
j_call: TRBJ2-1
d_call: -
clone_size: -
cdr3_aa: CASSEENTYNEQFF
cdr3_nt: TGTGCCAGCAGTGAAGAGAACACCTACAATGAGCAGTTCTTC

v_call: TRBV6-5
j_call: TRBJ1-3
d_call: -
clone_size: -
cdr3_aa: CASFRRGGNTIYF
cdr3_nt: TGTGCCAGCTTCCGACGGGGTGGAAACACCATATATTTT

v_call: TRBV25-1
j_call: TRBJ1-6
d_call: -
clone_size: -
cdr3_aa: CASSDPTGRINSPLHF
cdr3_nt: TGTGCCAGCAGTGATCCTACAGGACGGATAAATTCACCCCTCCACTTT

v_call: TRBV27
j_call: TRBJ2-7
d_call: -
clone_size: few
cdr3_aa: CASSLGQLSYEQYF
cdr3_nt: TGTGCCAGCAGTTTGGGGCAGCTCTCCTACGAGCAGTACTTC

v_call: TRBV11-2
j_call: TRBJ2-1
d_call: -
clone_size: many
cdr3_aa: CASSTRDGNEQFF
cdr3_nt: TGTGCCAGCAGCACACGGGATGGCAATGAGCAGTTCTTC

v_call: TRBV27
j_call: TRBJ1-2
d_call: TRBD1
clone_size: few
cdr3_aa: CASRSYDREHYGYTF
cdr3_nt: TGTGCCAGCAGATCTTACGACAGGGAACACTATGGCTACACCTTC

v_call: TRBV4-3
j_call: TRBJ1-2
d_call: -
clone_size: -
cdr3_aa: CASSQDSREFLYGYTF
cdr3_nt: TGCGCCAGCAGCCAAGACTCCCGTGAGTTTCTCTATGGCTACACCTTC

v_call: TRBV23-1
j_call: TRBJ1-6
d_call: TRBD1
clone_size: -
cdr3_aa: CASSQRTGMGHLHF
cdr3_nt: TGCGCCAGCAGTCAGAGGACAGGGATGGGTCACCTCCACTTT

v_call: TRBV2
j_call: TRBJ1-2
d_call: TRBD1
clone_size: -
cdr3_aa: CASSESRTGDF
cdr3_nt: TGTGCCAGCAGTGAATCACGGACAGGGGACTTC

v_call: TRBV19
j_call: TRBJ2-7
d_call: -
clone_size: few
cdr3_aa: CASSMVGGYEQYF
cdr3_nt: TGTGCCAGTAGTATGGTAGGGGGCTACGAGCAGTACTTC

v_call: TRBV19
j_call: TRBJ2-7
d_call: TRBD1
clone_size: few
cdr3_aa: CASGETGTEYEQYF
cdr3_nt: TGTGCCAGCGGTGAGACAGGGACCGAATACGAGCAGTACTTC

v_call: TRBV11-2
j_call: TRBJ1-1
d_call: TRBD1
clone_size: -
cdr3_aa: CASSLGDRVGPEAFF
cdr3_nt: TGTGCCAGCAGCTTGGGCGACAGGGTGGGTCCTGAAGCTTTCTTT

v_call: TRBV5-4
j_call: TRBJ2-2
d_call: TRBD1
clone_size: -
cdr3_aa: CASSFQQGARTGELFF
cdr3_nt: TGTGCCAGCAGCTTCCAACAGGGGGCCAGAACCGGGGAGCTGTTTTTT

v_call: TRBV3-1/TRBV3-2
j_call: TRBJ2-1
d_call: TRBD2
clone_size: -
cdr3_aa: CASSLLTASGRADYNEQFF
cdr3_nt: TGTGCCAGCAGCCTCCTAACGGCGAGCGGGAGGGCCGACTACAATGAGCAGTTCTTC

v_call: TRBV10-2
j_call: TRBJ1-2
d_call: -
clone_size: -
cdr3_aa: CASSDPGHLNYGYTF
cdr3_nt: TGCGCCAGCAGTGACCCAGGGCACCTCAACTATGGCTACACCTTC

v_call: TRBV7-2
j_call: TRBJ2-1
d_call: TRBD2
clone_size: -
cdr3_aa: CASSPNQLAVSYNEQFF
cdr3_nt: TGTGCCAGCAGCCCCAACCAGCTAGCGGTATCCTACAATGAGCAGTTCTTC

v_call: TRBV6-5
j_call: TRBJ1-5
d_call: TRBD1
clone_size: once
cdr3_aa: CASGQGDQPQHF
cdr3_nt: TGTGCCAGCGGCCAGGGGGATCAGCCCCAGCATTTT

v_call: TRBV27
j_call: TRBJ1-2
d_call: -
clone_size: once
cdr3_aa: CASSLRGDFYGYTF
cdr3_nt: TGTGCCAGCAGTTTACGGGGGGACTTCTATGGCTACACCTTC

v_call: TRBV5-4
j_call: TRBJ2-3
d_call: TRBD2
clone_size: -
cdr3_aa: CASSLFGGLESTDTQYF
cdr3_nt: TGTGCCAGCAGCTTGTTCGGGGGACTAGAAAGCACAGATACGCAGTATTTT

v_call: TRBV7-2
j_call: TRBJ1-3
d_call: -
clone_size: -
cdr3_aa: CASSLQGTRSGNTIYF
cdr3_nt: TGTGCCAGCAGCTTACAAGGGACTCGCTCTGGAAACACCATATATTTT

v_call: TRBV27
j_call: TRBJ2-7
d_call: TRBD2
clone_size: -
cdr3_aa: CASSLSPSGRHEQYF
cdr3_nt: TGTGCCAGCAGTTTATCGCCTAGCGGGAGGCACGAGCAGTACTTC

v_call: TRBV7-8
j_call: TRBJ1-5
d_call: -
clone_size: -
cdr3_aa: CASSLWTDSNQPQHF
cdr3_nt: TGTGCCAGCAGCTTGTGGACAGATAGCAATCAGCCCCAGCATTTT

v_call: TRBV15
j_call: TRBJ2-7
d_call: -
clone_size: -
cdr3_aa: CATSRDPNYEQYF
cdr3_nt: TGTGCCACCAGCAGAGACCCCAACTACGAGCAGTACTTC

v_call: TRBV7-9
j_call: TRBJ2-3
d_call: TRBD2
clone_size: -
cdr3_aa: CASSPFRLAGGGTDTQYF
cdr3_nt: TGTGCCAGCAGCCCCTTTCGCCTAGCGGGAGGGGGCACAGATACGCAGTATTTT

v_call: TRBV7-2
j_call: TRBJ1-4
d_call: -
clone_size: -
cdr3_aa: CASSKQGPYEKLFF
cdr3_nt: TGTGCCAGCAGTAAACAGGGCCCCTATGAAAAACTGTTTTTT

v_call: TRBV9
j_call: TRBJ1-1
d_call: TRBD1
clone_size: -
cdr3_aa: CASSPRTGVNTEAFF
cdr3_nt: TGTGCCAGCAGCCCACGGACAGGTGTGAACACTGAAGCTTTCTTT

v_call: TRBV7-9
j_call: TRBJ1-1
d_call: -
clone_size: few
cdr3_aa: CASSIQKPMNTEAFF
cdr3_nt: TGTGCCAGCAGCATACAGAAACCGATGAACACTGAAGCTTTCTTT

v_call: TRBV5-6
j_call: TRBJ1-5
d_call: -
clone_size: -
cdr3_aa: CASSSLNRDQPQHF
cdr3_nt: TGTGCCAGCAGCTCGCTGAACAGGGATCAGCCCCAGCATTTT

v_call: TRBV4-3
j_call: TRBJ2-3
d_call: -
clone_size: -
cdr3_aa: CASSQARLGADTQYF
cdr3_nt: TGCGCCAGCAGCCAAGCCAGACTAGGGGCGGATACGCAGTATTTT

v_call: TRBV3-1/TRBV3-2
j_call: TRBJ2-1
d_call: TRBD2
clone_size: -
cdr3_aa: CASRAGLAGGLYEQFF
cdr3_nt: TGTGCCAGCAGAGCGGGACTAGCGGGAGGTTTGTATGAGCAGTTCTTC

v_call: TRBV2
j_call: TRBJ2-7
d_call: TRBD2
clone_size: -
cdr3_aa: CASSEASGIRTYEQYF
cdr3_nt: TGTGCCAGCAGTGAAGCCAGCGGGATTCGGACCTACGAGCAGTACTTC

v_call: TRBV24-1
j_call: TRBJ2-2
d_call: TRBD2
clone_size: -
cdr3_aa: CATSDPTSGVLNTGELFF
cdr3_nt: TGTGCCACCAGTGACCCCACTAGCGGGGTTCTTAACACCGGGGAGCTGTTTTTT

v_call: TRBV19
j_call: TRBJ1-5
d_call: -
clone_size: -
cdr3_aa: CASSIFDRSSNQPQHF
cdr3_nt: TGTGCCAGTAGTATTTTTGACAGGTCATCCAATCAGCCCCAGCATTTT

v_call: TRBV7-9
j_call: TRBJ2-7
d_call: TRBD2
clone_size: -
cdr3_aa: CASSIGLAGPGREQYF
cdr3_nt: TGTGCCAGCAGCATCGGACTAGCGGGACCGGGTCGCGAGCAGTACTTC

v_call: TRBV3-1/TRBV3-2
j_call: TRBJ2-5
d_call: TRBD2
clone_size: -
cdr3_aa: CASSQILAGAGETQYF
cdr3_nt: TGTGCCAGCAGCCAGATTTTAGCGGGAGCGGGAGAGACCCAGTACTTC

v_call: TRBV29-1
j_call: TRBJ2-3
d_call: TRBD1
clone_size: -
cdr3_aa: CSSTLGTARTDTQYF
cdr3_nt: TGCAGCTCAACCTTGGGGACAGCTCGCACAGATACGCAGTATTTT

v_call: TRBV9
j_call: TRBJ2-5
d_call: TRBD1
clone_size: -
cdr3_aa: CASSPRTGPETQYF
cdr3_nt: TGTGCCAGCAGCCCACGGACAGGGCCAGAGACCCAGTACTTC

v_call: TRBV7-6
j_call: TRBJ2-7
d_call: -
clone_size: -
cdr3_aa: CASSLARAGSTYEQYF
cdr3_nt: TGTGCCAGCAGCTTAGCGCGGGCGGGATCGACCTACGAGCAGTACTTC

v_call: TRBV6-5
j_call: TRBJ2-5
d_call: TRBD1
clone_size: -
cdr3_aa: CASSTGQGETQYF
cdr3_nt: TGTGCCAGCAGCACTGGACAGGGTGAGACCCAGTACTTC

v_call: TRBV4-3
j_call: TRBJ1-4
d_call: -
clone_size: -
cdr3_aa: CASSSSGGSEKLFF
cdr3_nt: TGCGCCAGCAGCTCCTCGGGGGGTAGTGAAAAACTGTTTTTT

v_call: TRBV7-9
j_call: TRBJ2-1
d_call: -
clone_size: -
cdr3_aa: CASSPLRASSYNEQFF
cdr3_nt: TGTGCCAGCAGCCCGCTGAGAGCGAGCTCCTACAATGAGCAGTTCTTC

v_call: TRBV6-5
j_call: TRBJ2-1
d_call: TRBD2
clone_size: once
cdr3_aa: CASASGMLHNEQFF
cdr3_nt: TGTGCCAGCGCCAGCGGGATGCTGCACAATGAGCAGTTCTTC

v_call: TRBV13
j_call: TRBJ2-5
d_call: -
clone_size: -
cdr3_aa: CASSLEGSGYQETQYF
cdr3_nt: TGTGCCAGCAGCTTAGAAGGTTCGGGATACCAAGAGACCCAGTACTTC

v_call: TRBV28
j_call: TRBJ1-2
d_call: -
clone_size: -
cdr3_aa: CASSRDRHGYTF
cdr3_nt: TGTGCCAGCAGTCGCGACAGGCACGGCTACACCTTC

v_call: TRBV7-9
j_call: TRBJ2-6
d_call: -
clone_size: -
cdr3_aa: CASSGNREEVAGANVLTF
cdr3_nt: TGTGCCAGCAGCGGGAATAGGGAGGAGGTAGCTGGGGCCAACGTCCTGACTTTC